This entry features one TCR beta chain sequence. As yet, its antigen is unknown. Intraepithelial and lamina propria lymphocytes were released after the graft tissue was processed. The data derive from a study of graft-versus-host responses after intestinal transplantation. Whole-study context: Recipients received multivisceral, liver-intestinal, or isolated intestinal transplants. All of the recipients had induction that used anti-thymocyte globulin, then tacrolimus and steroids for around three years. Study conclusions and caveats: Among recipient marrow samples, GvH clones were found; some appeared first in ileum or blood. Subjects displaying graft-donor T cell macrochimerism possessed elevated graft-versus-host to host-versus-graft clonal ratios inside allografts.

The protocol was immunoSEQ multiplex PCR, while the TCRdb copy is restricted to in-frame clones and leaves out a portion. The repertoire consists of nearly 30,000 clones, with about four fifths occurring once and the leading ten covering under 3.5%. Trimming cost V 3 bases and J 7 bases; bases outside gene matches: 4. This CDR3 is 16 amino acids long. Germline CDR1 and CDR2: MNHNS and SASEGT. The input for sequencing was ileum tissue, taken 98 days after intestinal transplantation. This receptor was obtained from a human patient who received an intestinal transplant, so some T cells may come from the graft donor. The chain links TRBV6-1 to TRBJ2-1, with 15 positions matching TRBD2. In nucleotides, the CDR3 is TGTGCCAGCAGTGATTGGACTAGCGGGGGGGAAAATGAGCAGTTCTTC. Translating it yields CASSDWTSGGENEQFF.